This T cell receptor beta chain was identified in a study of T cells in tuberculosis (dated 2018 in TCRdb). Study-level background: To characterize T cells specific for the mycobacterial lipid antigen glucose monomycolate (GMM), the study used CD1B tetramers together with high-throughput TCR immunosequencing. IGRA-negative adolescents, IGRA-positive adolescents with latent tuberculosis and adults with active tuberculosis, around ten per group, were compared in a South African clinical cohort. General conclusions and limits of the study: A classifier using the diverse GMM-specific repertoire reached 87% accuracy (AUROC about 0.91), compared with 70% accuracy using GEM motif frequencies. Smaller NN-distances were partly driven by shorter CDR3-alpha lengths in active tuberculosis patients, and statistical significance was not reached for the TCR-beta difference. Which clinical samples got chosen depended on the availability of cryopreserved specimens, and the active tuberculosis cases were adults, whereas the controls were adolescents. Active tuberculosis TCR-alpha repertoires showed smaller mean NN-distances to GMM-specific TCRs than IGRA-negative controls, suggesting clonal expansion of these TCRs.

Note on this clone: The antigen it recognizes is unknown. No per-base quality is available; no much larger clone lies one base away.

At study entry, adolescents were screened for latent tuberculosis infection using a tuberculin skin test and the QuantiFERON-TB GOLD In-Tube IGRA. Immunosequencing was performed on unsorted cryopreserved PBMC, with around 92,000 T cells per clinical donor covered on average. Eleven high schools in the Worcester region of the Western Cape, South Africa, served as enrollment sites for adolescents aged 12 to 18 years. Some ten M. tuberculosis-infected adolescents and about 10 uninfected adolescents, matched for age and sex, were selected. PBMC from adolescents were isolated by density centrifugation from freshly drawn heparinized blood and were then cryopreserved. The immunoSEQ multiplex PCR assay was used to generate TCR libraries, with TCR-beta and/or TCR-alpha/delta assays applied to each sample. The Illumina high-throughput platform was used to sequence the amplified TCR libraries. In the authors' own workflow: Clustering and dimensionality reduction were performed using pairwise TCRdist distances among GMM-specific receptors from ex vivo sorted or in vitro expanded T cells. Each clinical repertoire was scored by mean NN-distance, the average TCRdist to the nearest 10% of tetramer-positive reference sequences. GEM TCR motif frequency was computed as the fraction of unique TCRs matching known GEM sequences by V/J usage and CDR3 length. Active tuberculosis was classified by linear discriminant analysis with leave-one-out cross-validation, implemented in scikit-learn. The clones in this table, taken by TCRdb from immuneACCESS, are in-frame only. Not every clone is retained; where verified, under half of the shortfall comes from an unresolved V gene, and the cause of the rest is unknown. V, J and clone size derive from that table, while D and trimming were established from the DNA sequence. The sample includes tens of thousands of clones, with about 92% observed a single time. The ten largest clones take up 15% to 20% of the sample.

CDR1 and CDR2, per the germline V gene (reference sequence), are MNHEY and SMNVEV. Measured from the cysteine to the phenylalanine, the CDR3 is 15 residues long. The only DNA kept is the CDR3, 45 bases in frame from the first base. V has 4 bases trimmed and J has 3 bases trimmed; junction bases matching no gene number 4. The receptor was isolated from a donor aged 10-29 years with latent tuberculosis or without tuberculosis infection. Some clones in this sample may be carry-over from other donors' samples. Sequencing was done on a sample of PBMCs. The chain is encoded by TRBV27 joined to TRBJ1-5; 9 central nucleotides agree with TRBD1. The CDR3 amino acid sequence is: CASSSGQGNNQPQHF. The nucleotides read TGTGCCAGCAGTTCGGGACAGGGAAACAATCAGCCCCAGCATTTT.